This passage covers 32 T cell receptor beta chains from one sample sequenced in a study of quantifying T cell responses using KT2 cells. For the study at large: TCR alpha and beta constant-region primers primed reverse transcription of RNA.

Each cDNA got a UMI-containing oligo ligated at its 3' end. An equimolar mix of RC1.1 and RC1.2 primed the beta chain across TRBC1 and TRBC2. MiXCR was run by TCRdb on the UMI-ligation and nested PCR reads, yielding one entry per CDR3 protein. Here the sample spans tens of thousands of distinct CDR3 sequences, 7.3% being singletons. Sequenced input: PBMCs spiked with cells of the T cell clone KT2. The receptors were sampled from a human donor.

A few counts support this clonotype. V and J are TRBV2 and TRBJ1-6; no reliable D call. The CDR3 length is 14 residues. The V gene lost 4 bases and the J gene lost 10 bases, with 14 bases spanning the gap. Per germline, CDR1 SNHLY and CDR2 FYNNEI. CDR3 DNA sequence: TGTGCCAGCAGTGTAACCAAAGGAAACTCACCCCTCCACTTT. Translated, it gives CASSVTKGNSPLHF.

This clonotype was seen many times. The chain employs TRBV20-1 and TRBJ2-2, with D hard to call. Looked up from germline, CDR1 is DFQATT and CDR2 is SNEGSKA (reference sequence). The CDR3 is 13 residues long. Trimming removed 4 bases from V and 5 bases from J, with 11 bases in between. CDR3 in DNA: TGCAGTGCTAACGGAAAGGAGACCGGGGAGCTGTTTTTT. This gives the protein CSANGKETGELFF.

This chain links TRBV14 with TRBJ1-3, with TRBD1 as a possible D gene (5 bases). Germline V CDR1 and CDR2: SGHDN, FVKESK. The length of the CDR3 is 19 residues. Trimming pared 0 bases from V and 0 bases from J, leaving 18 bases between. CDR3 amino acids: CASSQDLGPLMLSGNTIYF. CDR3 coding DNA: TGTGCCAGCAGCCAAGATTTGGGGCCACTAATGCTCTCTGGAAACACCATATATTTT.

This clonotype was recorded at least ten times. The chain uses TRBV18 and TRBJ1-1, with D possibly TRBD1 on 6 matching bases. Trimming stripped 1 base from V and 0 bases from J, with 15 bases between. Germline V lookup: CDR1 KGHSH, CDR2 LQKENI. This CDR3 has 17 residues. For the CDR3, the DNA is TGTGCCAGCTCACCACTTCCCGGGGAGGGGGTGAACACTGAAGCTTTCTTT. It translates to CASSPLPGEGVNTEAFF.

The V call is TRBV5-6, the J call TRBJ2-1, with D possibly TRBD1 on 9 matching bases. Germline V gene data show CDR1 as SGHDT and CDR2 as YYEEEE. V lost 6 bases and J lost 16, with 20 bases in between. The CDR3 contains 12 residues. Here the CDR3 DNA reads TGTGCCAGCACCGTGCGGGAGGACAGGGGTTTCTTC. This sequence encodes CASTVREDRGFF.

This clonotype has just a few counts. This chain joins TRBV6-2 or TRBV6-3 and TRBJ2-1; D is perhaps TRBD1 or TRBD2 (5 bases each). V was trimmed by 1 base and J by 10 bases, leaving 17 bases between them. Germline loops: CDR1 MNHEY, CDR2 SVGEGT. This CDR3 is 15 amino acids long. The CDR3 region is CASSYLPGPRVEQFF. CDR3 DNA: TGTGCCAGCAGTTACTTGCCGGGACCGAGGGTGGAGCAGTTCTTC.

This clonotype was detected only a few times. In DNA, the CDR3 is TGTGCCAGTAGTATACAGGGCGGCACTGAAGCTTTCTTT. It yields the protein CASSIQGGTEAFF. The rearrangement joins TRBV19 to TRBJ1-1; possibly TRBD1 for D (5 bases). V dropped 2 bases and J dropped 4 bases, with 8 bases sitting between them. The CDR3 is 13 amino acids. The germline V gene has CDR1 LNHDA and CDR2 SQIVND (reference sequence).

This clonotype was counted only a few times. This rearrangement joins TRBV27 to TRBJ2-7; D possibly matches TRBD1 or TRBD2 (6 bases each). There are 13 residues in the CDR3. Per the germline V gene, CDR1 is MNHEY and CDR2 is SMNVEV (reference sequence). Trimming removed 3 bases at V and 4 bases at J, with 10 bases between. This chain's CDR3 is CASSFGGGYEQYF. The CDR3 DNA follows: TGTGCCAGCAGTTTCGGGGGCGGTTACGAGCAGTACTTC.

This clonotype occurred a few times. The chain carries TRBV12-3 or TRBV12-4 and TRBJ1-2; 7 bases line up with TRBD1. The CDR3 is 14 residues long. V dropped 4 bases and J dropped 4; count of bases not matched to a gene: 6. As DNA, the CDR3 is TGTGCCAGCAGTTCCCGACAGGGACTCTATGGCTACACCTTC. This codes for CASSSRQGLYGYTF.

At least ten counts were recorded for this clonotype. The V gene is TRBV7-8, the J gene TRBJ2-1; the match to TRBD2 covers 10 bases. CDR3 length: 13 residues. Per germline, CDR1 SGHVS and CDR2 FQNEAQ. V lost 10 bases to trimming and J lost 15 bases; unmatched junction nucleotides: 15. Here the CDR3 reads CATELSMLAGVFF. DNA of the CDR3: TGTGCCACAGAGCTTAGCATGCTAGCGGGGGTGTTCTTC.

CDR3 loop: CSARDGWTVNQPQHF. The DNA for the CDR3 is TGCAGTGCTAGAGATGGATGGACAGTCAATCAGCCCCAGCATTTT. The chain recombines TRBV20-1 with TRBJ1-5; D perhaps matches TRBD1 (6 bases). Germline lookup yields CDR1 DFQATT and CDR2 SNEGSKA (reference sequence). This CDR3 contains 15 residues. Trimming shortened V by 0 bases and J by 3 bases, and 12 bases separated the two germline ends.

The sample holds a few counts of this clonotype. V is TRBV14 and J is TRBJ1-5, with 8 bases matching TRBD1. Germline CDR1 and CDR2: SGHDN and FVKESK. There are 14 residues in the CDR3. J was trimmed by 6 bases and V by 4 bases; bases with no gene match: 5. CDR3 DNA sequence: TGTGCCAGCAGCCGGACAGGGCTCGGTCAGCCCCAGCATTTT. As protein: CASSRTGLGQPQHF.

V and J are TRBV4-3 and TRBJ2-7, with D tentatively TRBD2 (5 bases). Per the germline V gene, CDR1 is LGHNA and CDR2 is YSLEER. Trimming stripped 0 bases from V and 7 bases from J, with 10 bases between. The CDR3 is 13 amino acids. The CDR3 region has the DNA TGCGCCAGCAGCCAAGATCATACGGGGGAGCAGTACTTC. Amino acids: CASSQDHTGEQYF.

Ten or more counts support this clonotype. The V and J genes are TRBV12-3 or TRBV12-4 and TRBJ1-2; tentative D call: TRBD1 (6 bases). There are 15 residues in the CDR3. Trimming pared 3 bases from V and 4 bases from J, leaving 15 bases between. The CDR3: CASSFGGFLAYGYTF. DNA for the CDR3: TGTGCCAGCAGTTTCGGGGGCTTTTTAGCCTATGGCTACACCTTC.

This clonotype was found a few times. The CDR3 nucleotides read TGTGCCAGCAGCCAAGTCGCAGGTGGAGCGGGAACCTACAATGAGCAGTTCTTC. This encodes CASSQVAGGAGTYNEQFF. The chain has TRBV3-1 and TRBJ2-1, with TRBD2 identical over 7 bases. The CDR3 runs 18 residues. The V gene's germline CDR1 is LGHDT and CDR2 YNNKEL (reference sequence). V dropped 1 base and J dropped 2; count of bases not matched to a gene: 11.

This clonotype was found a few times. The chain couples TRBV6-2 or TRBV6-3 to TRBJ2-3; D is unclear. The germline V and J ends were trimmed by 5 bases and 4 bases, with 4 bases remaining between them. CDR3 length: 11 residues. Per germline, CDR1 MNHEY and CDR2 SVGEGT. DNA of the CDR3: TGTGCCAGCAGTCGATCAGATACGCAGTATTTT. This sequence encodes CASSRSDTQYF.

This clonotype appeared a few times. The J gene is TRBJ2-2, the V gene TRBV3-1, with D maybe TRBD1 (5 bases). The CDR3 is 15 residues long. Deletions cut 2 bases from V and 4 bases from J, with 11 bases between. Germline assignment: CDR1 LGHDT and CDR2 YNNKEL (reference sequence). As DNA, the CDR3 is TGTGCCAGCAGCCAACAGGGTTTGAGCACCGGGGAGCTGTTTTTT. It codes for CASSQQGLSTGELFF.

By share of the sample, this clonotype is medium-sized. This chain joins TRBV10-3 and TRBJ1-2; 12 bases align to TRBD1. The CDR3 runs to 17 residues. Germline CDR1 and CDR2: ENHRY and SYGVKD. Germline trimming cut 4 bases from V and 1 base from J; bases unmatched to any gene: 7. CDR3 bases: TGTGCCATCAGTGGAGGGACAGGGGGCGCCTATAACTATGGCTACACCTTC. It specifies CAISGGTGGAYNYGYTF.

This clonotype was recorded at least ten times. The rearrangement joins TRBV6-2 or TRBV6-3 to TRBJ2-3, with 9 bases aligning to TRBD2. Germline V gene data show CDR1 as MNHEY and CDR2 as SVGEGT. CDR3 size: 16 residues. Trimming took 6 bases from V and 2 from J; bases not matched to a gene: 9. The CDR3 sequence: CASRMGLAGLTDTQYF. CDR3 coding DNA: TGTGCCAGCAGGATGGGGCTAGCGGGACTCACAGATACGCAGTATTTT.

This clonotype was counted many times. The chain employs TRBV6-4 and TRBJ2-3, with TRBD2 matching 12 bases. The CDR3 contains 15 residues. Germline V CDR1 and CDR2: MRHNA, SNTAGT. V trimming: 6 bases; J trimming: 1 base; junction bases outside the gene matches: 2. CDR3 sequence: CASSRTSGGTDTQYF. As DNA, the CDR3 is TGTGCCAGCAGCCGGACTAGCGGGGGCACAGATACGCAGTATTTT.

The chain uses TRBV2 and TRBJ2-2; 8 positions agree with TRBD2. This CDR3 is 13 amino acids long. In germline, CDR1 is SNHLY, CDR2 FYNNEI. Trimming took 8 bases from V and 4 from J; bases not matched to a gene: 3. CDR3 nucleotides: TGTGCCAGCTCGGGGGGGGGCACCGGGGAGCTGTTTTTT. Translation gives CASSGGGTGELFF.

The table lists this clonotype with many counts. The CDR3 DNA reads TGCAGTGCTACCCACAGCACTGAAGCTTTCTTT. Its protein is CSATHSTEAFF. This chain joins TRBV20-1 and TRBJ1-1; no clear D gene. The CDR3 is made up of 11 amino acids. Per germline, CDR1 DFQATT and CDR2 SNEGSKA (reference sequence). V shed 4 bases and J shed 4 bases, with 7 bases lying between them.

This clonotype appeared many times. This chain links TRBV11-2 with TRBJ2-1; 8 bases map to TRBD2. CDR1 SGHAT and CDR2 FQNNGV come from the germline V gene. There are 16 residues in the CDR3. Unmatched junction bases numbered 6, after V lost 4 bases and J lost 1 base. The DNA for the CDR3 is TGTGCCAGCAGCTCCCCCCGGGGGGGTTCCTACAATGAGCAGTTCTTC. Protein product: CASSSPRGGSYNEQFF.

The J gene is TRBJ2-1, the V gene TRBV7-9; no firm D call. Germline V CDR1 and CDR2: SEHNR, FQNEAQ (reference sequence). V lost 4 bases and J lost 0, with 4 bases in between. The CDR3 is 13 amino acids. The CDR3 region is CASSSGSYNEQFF. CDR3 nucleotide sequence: TGTGCCAGCAGCTCTGGCTCCTACAATGAGCAGTTCTTC.

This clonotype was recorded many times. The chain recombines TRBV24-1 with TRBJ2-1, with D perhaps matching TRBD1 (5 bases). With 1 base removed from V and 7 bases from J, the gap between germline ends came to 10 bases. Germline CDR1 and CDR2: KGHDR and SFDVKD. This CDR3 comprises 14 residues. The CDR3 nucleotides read TGTGCCACCAGTGATTTAGGACAACTTAATGAGCAGTTCTTC. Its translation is CATSDLGQLNEQFF.

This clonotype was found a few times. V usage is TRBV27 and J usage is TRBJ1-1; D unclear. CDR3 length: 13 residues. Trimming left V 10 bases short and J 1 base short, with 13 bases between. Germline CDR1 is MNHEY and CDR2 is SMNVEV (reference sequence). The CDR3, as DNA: TGTGCCACCTCCGCGGTCTCGAACACTGAAGCTTTCTTT. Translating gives CATSAVSNTEAFF.

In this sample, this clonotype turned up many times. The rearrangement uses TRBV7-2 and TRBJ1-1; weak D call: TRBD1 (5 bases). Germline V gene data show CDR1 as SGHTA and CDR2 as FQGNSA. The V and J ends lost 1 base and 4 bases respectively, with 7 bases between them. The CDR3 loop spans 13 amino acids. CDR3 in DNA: TGTGCCAGCAGCTTAGGACAGTTCACTGAAGCTTTCTTT. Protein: CASSLGQFTEAFF.

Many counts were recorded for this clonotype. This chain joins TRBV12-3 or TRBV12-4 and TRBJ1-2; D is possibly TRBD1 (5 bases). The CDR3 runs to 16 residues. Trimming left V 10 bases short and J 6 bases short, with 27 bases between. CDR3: CATVGLRDGVSHGYTF. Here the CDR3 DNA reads TGTGCCACCGTCGGTCTCCGGGACGGAGTTTCCCATGGCTACACCTTC.

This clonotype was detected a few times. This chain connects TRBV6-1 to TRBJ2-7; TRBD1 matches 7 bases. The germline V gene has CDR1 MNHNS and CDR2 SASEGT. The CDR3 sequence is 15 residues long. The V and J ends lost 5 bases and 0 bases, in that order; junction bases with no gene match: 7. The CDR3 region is CASSPEGAGSYEQYF. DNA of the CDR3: TGTGCCAGCAGTCCCGAGGGGGCCGGCTCCTACGAGCAGTACTTC.

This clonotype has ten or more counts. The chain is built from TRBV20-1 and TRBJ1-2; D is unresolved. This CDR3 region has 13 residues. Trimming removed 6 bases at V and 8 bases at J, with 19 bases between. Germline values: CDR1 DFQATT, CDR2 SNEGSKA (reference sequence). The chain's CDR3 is CSAIRPIVGGYTF. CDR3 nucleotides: TGCAGTGCCATCAGGCCCATTGTTGGGGGCTACACCTTC.

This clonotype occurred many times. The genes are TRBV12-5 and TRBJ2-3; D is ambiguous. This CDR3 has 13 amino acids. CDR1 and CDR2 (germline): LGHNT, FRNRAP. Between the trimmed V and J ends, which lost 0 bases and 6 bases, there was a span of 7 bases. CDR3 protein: CASGLVLGDTQYF. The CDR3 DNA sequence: TGTGCTAGTGGTTTGGTATTGGGGGATACGCAGTATTTT.

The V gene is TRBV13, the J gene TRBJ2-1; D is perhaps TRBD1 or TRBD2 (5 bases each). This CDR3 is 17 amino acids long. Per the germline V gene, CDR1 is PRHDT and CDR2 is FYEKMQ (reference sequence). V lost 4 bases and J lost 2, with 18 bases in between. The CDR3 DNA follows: TGTGCCAGCAGCTCGATTACGGGACGCTCTCCCTACAATGAGCAGTTCTTC. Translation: CASSSITGRSPYNEQFF.